A selection of T cell receptor beta chains follows, all from one sample in a study of blood T cells in healthy people across ages. TCRdb reprocessed the 5' RACE reads with MiXCR, giving one entry per CDR3 protein. The table records roughly 1 million distinct CDR3 sequences, almost 25% of them present only once. This sample was shared with a second study, whose subject was T cells of mothers and their children.

The source material was blood. The receptor source for this set is a girl aged 2-10 years in good health. The CDR3 runs from the conserved cysteine through the conserved F or W. The D gene is left open where the match is weak.

j_gene	d_gene	v_gene	CDR3aa
TRBJ2-3	.	TRBV29-1	CSVGSGRADTQYF
TRBJ2-3	.	TRBV20-1	CSARGFGGPTDTQYF
TRBJ2-3	TRBD1	TRBV5-5	CASSLRRDRDFNTQYF
TRBJ1-2	TRBD1	TRBV6-5	CASSRQGDNYGYTF
TRBJ1-4	.	TRBV5-1	CASSLQGPEKLFF
TRBJ1-3	TRBD1	TRBV12-3/TRBV12-4	CASKRMTGTGNTIYF
TRBJ2-7	TRBD2	TRBV14	CASSQESKREHAEQYF
TRBJ1-2	.	TRBV6-5	CASSYSGRAHYGYTF
TRBJ1-1	.	TRBV7-9	CASSSELGYAFF
TRBJ2-7	.	TRBV12-3/TRBV12-4	CASSSSWYLSYEQYF
TRBJ2-7	TRBD2	TRBV7-9	CASSLAPSRREGEQYF
TRBJ1-1	TRBD1	TRBV12-3/TRBV12-4	CASSLRSTGRTEAFF
TRBJ2-5	.	TRBV12-5	CASGSPLTGQETQYF
TRBJ1-6	.	TRBV20-1	CSARERFSSYNSPLHF
TRBJ2-1	.	TRBV6-5	CASSYFGGNEQFF
TRBJ2-2	.	TRBV18	CASSRGVENTGELFF